Listed below are T cell receptor beta chains from one sample, sequenced in a study of blood T cells in healthy people across ages. TCRdb reanalysed the 5' RACE reads using MiXCR and keeps one entry per CDR3 protein. The sample holds about 620,000 distinct CDR3 sequences, 21% seen once. Sequenced sample: blood. The origin of the receptors is a man aged 65 to 79 in good health. Both conserved end residues are trimmed from each CDR3. D genes are given only for firm matches. Only some rows state a clone size, as once, few, many or a class for expanded clones.

J gene,D gene,V gene,clone size,CDR3 protein
TRBJ2-6,TRBD1,TRBV7-3,many,ASSLDRAGANVLT
TRBJ2-7,.,TRBV20-1,few,SASPEREWDPPREQY
TRBJ1-1,.,TRBV14,.,ASSQAIEAF
TRBJ2-3,TRBD1,TRBV6-2/TRBV6-3,few,ASRQDRGPGDTQY
TRBJ2-5,.,TRBV5-1,.,ASRTGSGKETQY
TRBJ2-1,TRBD2,TRBV3-1,.,ASSPFTTSAVYNEQF
TRBJ1-3,TRBD1,TRBV4-1,.,ASSHTPGQGDSLSGDTIY
TRBJ1-4,TRBD1,TRBV5-1,few,ASSLSTGGNEKLF
TRBJ2-7,.,TRBV18,.,ASSPEVGYEQY
TRBJ2-5,.,TRBV29-1,.,SVAGTRYQETQY
TRBJ2-1,TRBD2,TRBV24-1,few,ATSDARGVAGGPVGEQF
TRBJ1-6,TRBD1,TRBV7-8,.,ASSLSEQGVDYYSPLH
TRBJ2-1,TRBD2,TRBV5-1,few,ASSWTSLSYNEQF
TRBJ2-2,TRBD1,TRBV3-1,.,ASSQAGTGDGGELF
TRBJ1-2,.,TRBV20-1,few,SADAGGANYGYT
TRBJ1-3,.,TRBV12-3/TRBV12-4,few,ASSLPGTRAGNTIY
TRBJ2-2,.,TRBV7-9,.,ASSFGQPTGELF
TRBJ2-1,.,TRBV5-1,.,ASSSSVSSYNEQF
TRBJ2-7,.,TRBV2,few,ASSVGREYEQY
TRBJ1-2,.,TRBV20-1,.,SARQPNYGYT
TRBJ1-4,TRBD1,TRBV5-6,.,ASSQIPGQGNEKLF
TRBJ2-5,.,TRBV12-3/TRBV12-4,.,ASRLGLEQC
TRBJ2-1,.,TRBV5-1,.,ASSLVNRDSHNEQF
TRBJ2-1,TRBD2,TRBV28,.,ASSPRLAVYNEQF
TRBJ1-5,.,TRBV5-1,.,ASSLGQTGQPQH
TRBJ2-5,.,TRBV12-3/TRBV12-4,few,ASQVVTAQETQY
TRBJ2-7,TRBD2,TRBV25-1,few,ASSEEVTTSGRYEQY
TRBJ2-5,.,TRBV3-1,.,ASSPAGAVQETQY
TRBJ2-4,TRBD1,TRBV10-3,few,AISESTGQNIQY
TRBJ2-7,TRBD2,TRBV11-2,few,ASSLDLPSGMYEQY
.,TRBD2,TRBV6-2/TRBV6-3,few,ASRRESYNEQF
TRBJ2-7,.,TRBV18,.,ASSPPVGYEQY
TRBJ2-3,.,TRBV6-5,few,ASSPGLFTDTQY
TRBJ1-4,.,TRBV4-3,few,ASSQDPGGSNEKLF
.,.,TRBV7-8,.,ASLAQSGRRIEQY
.,.,TRBV7-9,few,ASSYLTAYEQY
TRBJ2-2,.,TRBV6-1,few,ASSEGTGWTGELF
TRBJ2-1,.,TRBV11-1,.,ASSLIPNEQF
TRBJ1-1,.,TRBV5-1,many,ASSPQGSGTEAF
TRBJ1-2,.,TRBV14,many,ASSQGRGTNYGYT
TRBJ2-3,TRBD2,TRBV6-6,.,ASSPLWGGDAQY
TRBJ2-1,.,TRBV6-4,.,ASSDGPLNEQF
TRBJ1-2,.,TRBV7-2,.,ASRLGSYGYT
TRBJ1-1,.,TRBV6-6,.,ASSVWNTEAF
TRBJ2-3,.,TRBV5-1,.,ASSRGGTETTDTQY
.,TRBD1,TRBV6-1,.,ASTRTGQDGQF
TRBJ2-5,.,TRBV20-1,few,SATSSWQETQY
TRBJ1-2,.,TRBV6-2/TRBV6-3,many,ASSLHSPSTRWDT
TRBJ1-1,.,TRBV3-1,.,ASSPLGGKTEAF
TRBJ2-1,TRBD1,TRBV2,few,ASYRDRAYNEQF